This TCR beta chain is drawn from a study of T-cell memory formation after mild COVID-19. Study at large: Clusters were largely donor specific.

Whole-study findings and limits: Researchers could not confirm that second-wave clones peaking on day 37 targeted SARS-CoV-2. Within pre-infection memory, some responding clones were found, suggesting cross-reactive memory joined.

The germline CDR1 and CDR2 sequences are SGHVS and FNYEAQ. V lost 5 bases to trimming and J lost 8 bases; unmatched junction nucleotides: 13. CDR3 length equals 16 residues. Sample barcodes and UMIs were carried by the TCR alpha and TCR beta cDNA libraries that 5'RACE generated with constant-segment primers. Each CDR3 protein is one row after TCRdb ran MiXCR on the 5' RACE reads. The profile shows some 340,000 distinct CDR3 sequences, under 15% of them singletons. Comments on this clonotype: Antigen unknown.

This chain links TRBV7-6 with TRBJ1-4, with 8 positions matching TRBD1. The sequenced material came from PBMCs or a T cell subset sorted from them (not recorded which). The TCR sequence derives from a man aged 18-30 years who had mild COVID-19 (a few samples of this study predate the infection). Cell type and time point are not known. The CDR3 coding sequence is TGTGCCAGCAGCCCGTCGCAGGGGGCTTCGCAGGAAAAACTGTTTTTT. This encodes CASSPSQGASQEKLFF. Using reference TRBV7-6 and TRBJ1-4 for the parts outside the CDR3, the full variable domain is GAGVSQSPRYKVTKRGQDVALRCDPISGHVSLYWYRQALGQGPEFLTYFNYEAQQDKSGLPNDRFSAERPEGSISTLTIQRTEQRDSAMYRCASSPSQGASQEKLFFGSGTQLSVL.